The TCR beta chain under discussion was sequenced for a study of blood T cell repertoires in COVID-19. Whole-study context: T cells, B-cell-depleted T cells, or PBMCs provided the cDNA or gDNA that served as material.

Enrollees, about 18 to 89 years old, lived in 25 or so US areas. CDR3 length: 14 residues. V was clipped by 7 bases and J by 3 bases; unmatched bases: 6. Germline V gene lookup returns CDR1 SGHRS and CDR2 YFSETQ. In the authors' methods: Estimates of nucleated cell counts were drawn from the amplification of reference gene primers. Clones were sequenced by immunoSEQ multiplex PCR, and TCRdb holds only the in-frame ones, with some missing. V, J and clone size were drawn from that table, and D and trimming were deduced from the DNA. The table shows 200,000 to 300,000 clones, with about nine tenths occurring only once.

This TCR derives from a man aged 35-49 years who had recovered from COVID-19. The chain has TRBV5-1 and TRBJ2-3; 9 nucleotides align to TRBD2. The material sequenced was PBMCs or T cells enriched from blood (not recorded which). The CDR3 spells CASGKRGATDTQYF. The DNA for the CDR3 is TGCGCCAGCGGTAAGCGGGGGGCTACAGATACGCAGTATTTT.